This TCR beta chain was retrieved from a study of T cell responses to AZD1222 COVID-19 vaccine. Study outcomes and limitations: Just six or seven AZD1222 recipients tested seropositive at baseline.

This CDR3 has 14 amino acids. Germline values: CDR1 LGHNA, CDR2 YSLEER. Germline trimming cut 8 bases from V and 2 bases from J; bases unmatched to any gene: 4. Repertoires were generated with immunoSEQ multiplex PCR, while TCRdb's copy carries only in-frame clones and drops some. The data hold more than 100,000 clones, with under 90% observed a single time. Turning to this clone: Its antigen is unknown.

This receptor was taken from an adult in good health. The rearrangement uses TRBV4-3 and TRBJ2-3, with 10 nucleotides matching TRBD1. The sample in question was peripheral blood, obtained on day 0 of AZD1222 vaccination. Here the CDR3 DNA reads TGCGCCAGCTCAGACAGGGGGCTCACAGATACGCAGTATTTT. Amino acids: CASSDRGLTDTQYF.